This T cell receptor beta chain was found in a study of cytomegalovirus exposure and HLA in healthy donors. The PCR was carried out with 60 Vbeta primers and 13 Jbeta primers. Profiled with immunoSEQ multiplex PCR; TCRdb holds only in-frame clones, not every one. The sample holds some 130,000 clones, roughly four fifths seen once. A single count supports this clone. This CDR3 contains 15 residues. CDR1 and CDR2 (germline): GTSNPN, SVGIG (reference sequence). V lost 0 bases and J lost 6, with 18 bases in between. This TCR was recovered from a young man in good health and CMV-seronegative. The chain couples TRBV30 to TRBJ2-7; maybe TRBD2 (6 bases). The sequenced material came from PBMCs. The DNA for the CDR3 is TGTGCCTGGAGTGTACGGGAACGAGGGGAGGCCGAGCAGTACTTC. This codes for CAWSVRERGEAEQYF.